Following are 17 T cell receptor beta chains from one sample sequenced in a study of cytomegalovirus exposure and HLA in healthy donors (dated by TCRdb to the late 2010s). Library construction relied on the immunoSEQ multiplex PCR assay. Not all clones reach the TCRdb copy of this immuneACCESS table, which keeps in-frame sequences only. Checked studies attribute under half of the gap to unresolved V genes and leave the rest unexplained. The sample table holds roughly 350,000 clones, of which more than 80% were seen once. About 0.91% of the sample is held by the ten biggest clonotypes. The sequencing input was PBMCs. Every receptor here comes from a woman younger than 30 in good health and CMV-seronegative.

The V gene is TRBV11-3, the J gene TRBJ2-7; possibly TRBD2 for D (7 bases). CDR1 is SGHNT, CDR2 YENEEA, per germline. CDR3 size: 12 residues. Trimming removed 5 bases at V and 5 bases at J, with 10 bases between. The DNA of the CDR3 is TGTGCCAGCAGCCCCGGGGGGCACGAGCAGTACTTC. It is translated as CASSPGGHEQYF.

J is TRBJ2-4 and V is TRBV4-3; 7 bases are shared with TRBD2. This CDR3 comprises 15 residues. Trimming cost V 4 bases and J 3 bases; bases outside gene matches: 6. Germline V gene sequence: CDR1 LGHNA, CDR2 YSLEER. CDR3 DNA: TGCGCCAGCAGCCCCCATGCGGGAGACAAAAACATTCAGTACTTC. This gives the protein CASSPHAGDKNIQYF.

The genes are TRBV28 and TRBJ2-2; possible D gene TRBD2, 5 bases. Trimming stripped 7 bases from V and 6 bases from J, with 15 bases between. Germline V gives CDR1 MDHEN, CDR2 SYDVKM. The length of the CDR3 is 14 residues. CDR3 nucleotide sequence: TGTGCCAGCATTCACCAAACTAGACCCGGGGAGCTGTTTTTT. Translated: CASIHQTRPGELFF.

The DNA for the CDR3 is TGTGCCAGCGGACCGGGACTAGCGGGGGAAGAGACCCAGTACTTC. Translation: CASGPGLAGEETQYF. The J gene is TRBJ2-5, the V gene TRBV28; the match to TRBD2 covers 14 bases. CDR1 and CDR2 (germline): MDHEN, SYDVKM. This CDR3 is built from 15 residues. The trim removed 8 bases at V and 3 bases at J, leaving 5 bases unmatched.

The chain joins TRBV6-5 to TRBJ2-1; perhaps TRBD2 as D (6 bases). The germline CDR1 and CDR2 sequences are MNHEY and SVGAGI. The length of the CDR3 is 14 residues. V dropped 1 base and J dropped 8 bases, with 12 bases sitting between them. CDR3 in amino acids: CASSYLLAVHEQFF. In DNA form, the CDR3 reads TGTGCCAGCAGTTACTTACTAGCAGTCCATGAGCAGTTCTTC.

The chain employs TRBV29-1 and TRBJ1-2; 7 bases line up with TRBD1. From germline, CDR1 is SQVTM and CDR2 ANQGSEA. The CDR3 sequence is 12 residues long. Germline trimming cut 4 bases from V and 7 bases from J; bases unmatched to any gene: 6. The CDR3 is CSVVEGAGGYTF. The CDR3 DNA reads TGCAGCGTTGTGGAGGGGGCGGGTGGCTACACCTTC.

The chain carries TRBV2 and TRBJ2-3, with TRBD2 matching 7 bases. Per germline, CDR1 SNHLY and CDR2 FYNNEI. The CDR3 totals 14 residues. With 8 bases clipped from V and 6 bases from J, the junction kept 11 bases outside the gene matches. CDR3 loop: CASSWGGAGDTQYF. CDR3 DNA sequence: TGTGCCAGCTCCTGGGGAGGGGCCGGGGATACGCAGTATTTT. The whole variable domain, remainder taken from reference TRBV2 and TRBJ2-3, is EPEVTQTPSHQVTQMGQEVILRCVPISNHLYFYWYRQILGQKVEFLVSFYNNEISEKSEIFDDQFSVERPDGSNFTLKIRSTKLEDSAMYFCASSWGGAGDTQYFGPGTRLTVL.

CDR3 nucleotide sequence: TGTGCCAGCAGTCACGGACAGCTGAACACTGAAGCTTTCTTT. Encoded protein: CASSHGQLNTEAFF. The V call is TRBV6-5, the J call TRBJ1-1; weak D call: TRBD1 (6 bases). The CDR3 runs to 14 residues. The V and J ends lost 5 bases and 0 bases respectively, with 10 bases between them. CDR1 is MNHEY, CDR2 SVGAGI, per germline.

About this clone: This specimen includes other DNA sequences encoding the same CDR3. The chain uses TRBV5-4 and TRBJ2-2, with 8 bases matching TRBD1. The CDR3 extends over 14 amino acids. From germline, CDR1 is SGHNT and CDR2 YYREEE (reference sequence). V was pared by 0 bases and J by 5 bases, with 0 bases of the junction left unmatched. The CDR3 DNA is TGTGCCAGCAGCTTGGGACAGGGGACCGGGGAGCTGTTTTTT. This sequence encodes CASSLGQGTGELFF.

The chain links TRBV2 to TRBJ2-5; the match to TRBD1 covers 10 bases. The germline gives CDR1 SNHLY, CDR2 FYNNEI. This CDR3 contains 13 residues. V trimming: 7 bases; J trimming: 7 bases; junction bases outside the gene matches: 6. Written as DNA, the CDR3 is TGTGCCAGCACAGACAGGGGGCGCGGGACCCAGTACTTC. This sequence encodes CASTDRGRGTQYF.

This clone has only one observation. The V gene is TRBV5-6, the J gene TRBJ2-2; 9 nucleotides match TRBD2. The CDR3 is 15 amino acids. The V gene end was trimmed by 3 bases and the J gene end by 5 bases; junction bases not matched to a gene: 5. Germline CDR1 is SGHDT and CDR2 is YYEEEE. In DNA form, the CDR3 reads TGTGCCAGCAGCTCCGGACTAGCGAGAACCGGGGAGCTGTTTTTT. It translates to CASSSGLARTGELFF.

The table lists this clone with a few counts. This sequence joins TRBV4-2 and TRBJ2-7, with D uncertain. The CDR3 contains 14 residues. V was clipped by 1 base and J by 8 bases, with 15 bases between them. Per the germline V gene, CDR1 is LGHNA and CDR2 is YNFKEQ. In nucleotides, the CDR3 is TGTGCCAGCAGCCAAGTCCAGGATCCACACCAGCAGTACTTC. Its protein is CASSQVQDPHQQYF.

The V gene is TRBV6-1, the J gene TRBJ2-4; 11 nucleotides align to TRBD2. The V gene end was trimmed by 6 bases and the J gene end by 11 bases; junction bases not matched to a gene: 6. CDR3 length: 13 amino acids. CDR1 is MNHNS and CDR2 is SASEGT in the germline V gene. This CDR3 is CASRWGTSGFQYF. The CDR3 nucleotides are TGTGCCAGCAGATGGGGGACTAGCGGATTTCAGTACTTC.

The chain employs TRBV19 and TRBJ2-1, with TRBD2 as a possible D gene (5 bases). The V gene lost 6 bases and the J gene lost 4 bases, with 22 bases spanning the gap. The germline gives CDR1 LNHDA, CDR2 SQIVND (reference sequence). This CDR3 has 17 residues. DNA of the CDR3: TGTGCCAGTAGCCCCCAAGAGGGTCTGTTATTTTACAATGAGCAGTTCTTC. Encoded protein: CASSPQEGLLFYNEQFF.

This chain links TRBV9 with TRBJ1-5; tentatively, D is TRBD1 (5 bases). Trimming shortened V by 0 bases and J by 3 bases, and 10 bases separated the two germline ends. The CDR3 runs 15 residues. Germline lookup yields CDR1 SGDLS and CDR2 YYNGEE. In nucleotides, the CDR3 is TGTGCCAGCAGCGTAGGGACAAGTGACAATCAGCCCCAGCATTTT. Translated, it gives CASSVGTSDNQPQHF.

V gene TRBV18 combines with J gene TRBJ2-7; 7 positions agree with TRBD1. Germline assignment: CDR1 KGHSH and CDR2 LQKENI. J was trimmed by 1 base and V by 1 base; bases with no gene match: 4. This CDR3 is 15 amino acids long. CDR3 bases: TGTGCCAGCTCACCACGAGGGGACAGTTCCTACGAGCAGTACTTC. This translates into CASSPRGDSSYEQYF. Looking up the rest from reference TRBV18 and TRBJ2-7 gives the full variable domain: NAGVMQNPRHLVRRRGQEARLRCSPMKGHSHVYWYRQLPEEGLKFMVYLQKENIIDESGMPKERFSAEFPKEGPSILRIQQVVRGDSAAYFCASSPRGDSSYEQYFGPGTRLTVT.

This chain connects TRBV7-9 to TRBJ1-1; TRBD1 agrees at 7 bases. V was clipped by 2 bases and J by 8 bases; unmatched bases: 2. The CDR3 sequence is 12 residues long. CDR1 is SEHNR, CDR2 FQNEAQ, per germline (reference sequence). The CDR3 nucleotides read TGTGCCAGCAGCTTACCAGGGGGAGAAGCTTTCTTT. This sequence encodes CASSLPGGEAFF.